This T cell receptor beta chain derives from a study of cytomegalovirus exposure and HLA in healthy donors. For this clone: Its antigen is currently unknown.

Only in-frame clones appear in the TCRdb table, and some are missing; sequencing was by immunoSEQ multiplex PCR. The table has some 200,000 clones, 70% to 85% seen once; the top ten hold 13%. The study, taken as a whole, reports: The tendency of first-cohort TCR clusters to co-occur in the 130 or so validation repertoires was identified by a subsequent analysis. There were a few CMV-associated chains whose specificity for CMV antigens was confirmed in vitro.

Germline assignment: CDR1 MNHEY and CDR2 SMNVEV (reference sequence). Trimming took off 0 bases at V and 9 bases at J, with 17 bases between the two ends. This CDR3 has 15 amino acids. The sequence came from a woman under 40 in good health and CMV-seropositive. Source material: PBMCs. The chain is built from TRBV27 and TRBJ1-1; a weak D match, TRBD1 (5 bases). CDR3 sequence: CASSLSGTRGGQAFF. In DNA form, the CDR3 reads TGTGCCAGCAGTTTATCGGGGACTCGGGGGGGACAAGCTTTCTTT.